This record concerns one T cell receptor beta chain sequence. The data are from a study of blood T cell repertoires in COVID-19. In the study overall: Donors in the United States, Italy and Spain gave samples during acute or convalescent COVID-19.

Original data processing: Reference gene primer amplification yielded estimated nucleated cell counts. This table comes from immunoSEQ multiplex PCR, and its TCRdb copy is limited to in-frame clones, with some not included. V and J calls and clone size are copied from that table; D and trimming were computed from the DNA. The sample consists of a few hundred thousand clones, roughly 90% of them appearing once. Two consecutive negative NP/OP PCR tests, clearance, or resolved symptoms defined Cohort 3 recovery. CDR1 and CDR2 (germline): SEHNR, FQNEAQ (reference sequence). V lost 4 bases, J lost 7 bases, and 5 bases stayed unmatched. CDR3 length: 15 amino acids.

Sequenced material: PBMCs or T cells enriched from blood (not recorded which). This TCR was sampled from a woman aged 40 to 55 who had recovered from COVID-19. The rearrangement links TRBV7-9 to TRBJ2-1; 12 positions match TRBD2. CDR3 in DNA: TGTGCCAGCAGCTGGCTAGCGGGAGGGATGAATGAGCAGTTCTTC. Translation gives CASSWLAGGMNEQFF.